The 27 T cell receptor beta chains below were found in one sample sequenced in a study of cytomegalovirus exposure and HLA in healthy donors. The study ran its PCR with 60 Vbeta and 13 Jbeta primers. TCRdb keeps only in-frame clones here, not all; method: immunoSEQ multiplex PCR. This table has around 170,000 clones, just under 80% appearing once. Sequenced input: PBMCs. The receptors derive from a woman aged 45 to 65 in good health and CMV-seropositive.

The V and J genes are TRBV25-1 and TRBJ2-5, with 10 bases lining up with TRBD1. CDR3 size: 15 residues. In germline, CDR1 is MGHDK, CDR2 SYGVNS. V lost 5 bases and J lost 3; bases outside the gene matches: 6. The CDR3 nucleotides read TGTGCCAGCAGTCCTCCGGGACAGGGGAAAGAGACCCAGTACTTC. Amino acid sequence: CASSPPGQGKETQYF.

The rearrangement uses TRBV9 and TRBJ1-1; unclear D gene. The CDR3 contains 14 residues. Germline V lookup: CDR1 SGDLS, CDR2 YYNGEE. The germline V and J ends were trimmed by 7 bases and 0 bases, with 13 bases remaining between them. CDR3 region: CASPRLGMNTEAFF. CDR3 coding DNA: TGTGCCAGCCCCAGGCTCGGAATGAACACTGAAGCTTTCTTT.

V gene TRBV5-6 combines with J gene TRBJ1-5, with unresolved D. Trimming cost V 2 bases and J 1 base, with 10 bases left between them. Germline V gene lookup returns CDR1 SGHDT and CDR2 YYEEEE. The CDR3 consists of 15 residues. The CDR3 DNA reads TGTGCCAGCAGCTTCAGACCAGGAAGCAATCAGCCCCAGCATTTT. It translates to CASSFRPGSNQPQHF.

The chain employs TRBV19 and TRBJ2-2; tentatively, D is TRBD2 (5 bases). CDR1 and CDR2 from the germline V gene are LNHDA and SQIVND (reference sequence). This CDR3 has 15 amino acids. The ends were cut back, 1 base at V and 5 bases at J, with 11 bases in the middle. The CDR3 DNA reads as TGTGCCAGTAGTATAGGGGGAGTAGAAACCGGGGAGCTGTTTTTT. It encodes CASSIGGVETGELFF.

CDR3 nucleotide sequence: TGTGCCAGCAGCTTGCTAGCGGGAGTCAATGAGCAGTTCTTC. Amino acid sequence: CASSLLAGVNEQFF. V gene TRBV7-3 combines with J gene TRBJ2-1; TRBD2 agrees at 10 bases. This CDR3 is 14 amino acids long. In germline, CDR1 is SGHTA, CDR2 FQGTGA. With V trimmed by 3 bases and J by 6 bases, 2 bases remained unmatched.

The rearrangement joins TRBV5-1 to TRBJ1-5; D unclear. The CDR3 consists of 15 residues. Germline-derived CDR1 and CDR2 are SGHRS and YFSETQ. Trimming removed 4 bases from V and 0 bases from J, with 11 bases in between. The CDR3 nucleotides are TGCGCCAGCAGCCTGCTCGGGGATAGCAATCAGCCCCAGCATTTT. Amino acid sequence: CASSLLGDSNQPQHF.

V usage is TRBV7-9 and J usage is TRBJ2-2; D perhaps matches TRBD1 (6 bases). Trimming removed 5 bases at V and 0 bases at J, with 13 bases between. This CDR3 has 16 residues. Germline V lookup: CDR1 SEHNR, CDR2 FQNEAQ (reference sequence). CDR3: CASSPDRRTNTGELFF. The CDR3 nucleotides read TGTGCCAGCAGCCCCGACAGGAGAACGAACACCGGGGAGCTGTTTTTT.

This clone was counted ten times or more. The chain couples TRBV5-6 to TRBJ1-2; D gene uncertain. Germline CDR1 SGHDT, CDR2 YYEEEE. Trimming shortened V by 6 bases and J by 13 bases, and 25 bases separated the two germline ends. This CDR3 is 14 amino acids long. CDR3 DNA: TGTGCCAGCACCTACGGGAGCGGGAACCCCGGGCGCACCTTC. It specifies CASTYGSGNPGRTF.

The gene calls are TRBV4-2 and TRBJ2-1; D not resolved. The CDR3 has 12 amino acids. The V end lost 0 bases, the J end lost 8 bases, and 5 bases lay between the germline ends. Germline lookup yields CDR1 LGHNA and CDR2 YNFKEQ. This chain's CDR3 is CASSQEFDEQFF. CDR3 nucleotides: TGTGCCAGCAGCCAAGAGTTCGATGAGCAGTTCTTC.

In regard to this clone: This same CDR3 is encoded by further DNA sequences in the sample. The chain links TRBV6-1 to TRBJ1-2, with 7 nucleotides matching TRBD1. V gave up 3 bases and J gave up 4 bases; unmatched junction bases: 5. This CDR3 is 14 amino acids long. Germline V gene sequence: CDR1 MNHNS, CDR2 SASEGT. As DNA, the CDR3 is TGTGCCAGCAGTGAGGCTTGGGACAGCTATGGCTACACCTTC. Translation gives CASSEAWDSYGYTF.

The chain joins TRBV5-4 to TRBJ1-4; D call uncertain. Germline-derived CDR1 and CDR2 are SGHNT and YYREEE (reference sequence). The CDR3 runs 13 residues. Deletions cut 4 bases from V and 9 bases from J, with 13 bases between. This CDR3 is CASSRLGEQKLFF. The DNA for the CDR3 is TGTGCCAGCAGCCGTTTGGGAGAACAAAAACTGTTTTTT.

This chain connects TRBV7-2 to TRBJ2-3; tentative D call: TRBD2 (7 bases). V shed 0 bases and J shed 1 base, with 17 bases lying between them. This CDR3 region has 18 residues. CDR1 and CDR2 (germline): SGHTA, FQGNSA. CDR3 loop: CASSLAMFAGAGTDTQYF. CDR3 bases: TGTGCCAGCAGCTTAGCGATGTTTGCGGGGGCCGGCACAGATACGCAGTATTTT.

The chain links TRBV7-9 to TRBJ2-3; 9 nucleotides line up with TRBD2. Germline values: CDR1 SEHNR, CDR2 FQNEAQ (reference sequence). With 1 base clipped from V and 4 bases from J, the junction kept 9 bases outside the gene matches. The CDR3 is made up of 17 amino acids. CDR3 nucleotide sequence: TGTGCCAGCAGCTTAGGGGCGGGGGGGCTTCTCGCAGATACGCAGTATTTT. It encodes CASSLGAGGLLADTQYF.

The chain is built from TRBV19 and TRBJ1-2; D not resolved. This CDR3 is 17 amino acids long. V lost 1 base to trimming and J lost 1 base, with 16 bases between them. From germline, CDR1 is LNHDA and CDR2 SQIVND (reference sequence). The CDR3 protein is CASSIGRLRGLNYGYTF. The CDR3 bases are TGTGCCAGTAGTATAGGCCGACTTAGAGGGCTTAACTATGGCTACACCTTC.

The gene calls are TRBV25-1 and TRBJ1-4; D gene ambiguous. The germline CDR1 and CDR2 sequences are MGHDK and SYGVNS. V dropped 6 bases and J dropped 8 bases, with 13 bases sitting between them. The CDR3 is 13 residues long. CDR3 bases: TGTGCCAGCAGCCAGACTACCGGGGAAAAACTGTTTTTT. Its protein is CASSQTTGEKLFF.

The chain couples TRBV28 to TRBJ2-2; possible D gene TRBD2, 5 bases. Deletions cut 8 bases from V and 3 bases from J, with 16 bases between. CDR1 is MDHEN, CDR2 SYDVKM, per germline. The CDR3 length is 15 residues. The CDR3 protein is CASGLEERDTGELFF. CDR3 in DNA: TGTGCCAGCGGGCTGGAGGAAAGGGACACCGGGGAGCTGTTTTTT. Drawing the rest from reference TRBV28 and TRBJ2-2, the complete variable domain is DVKVTQSSRYLVKRTGEKVFLECVQDMDHENMFWYRQDPGLGLRLIYFSYDVKMKEKGDIPEGYSVSREKKERFSLILESASTNQTSMYLCASGLEERDTGELFFGEGSRLTVL.

The chain joins TRBV10-3 to TRBJ1-1, with 8 bases matching TRBD1. J gave up 1 base and V 0 bases, and 1 base lay outside the gene matches. The germline V gene encodes CDR1 ENHRY and CDR2 SYGVKD. The CDR3 spans 15 residues. In DNA, the CDR3 is TGTGCCATCAGTGAGTCTGACAGGGGGAACACTGAAGCTTTCTTT. Translating gives CAISESDRGNTEAFF.

This clone appeared once. The rearrangement joins TRBV5-1 to TRBJ1-2; D might be TRBD1 (6 bases). This CDR3 spans 15 amino acids. The V end was cut by 0 bases, the J end by 8 bases, with 17 bases between. CDR1 and CDR2 (germline): SGHRS, YFSETQ. The CDR3 DNA reads as TGCGCCAGCAGCTTGGGACAGGAATCCTTTGAGGGCTACACCTTC. Protein sequence: CASSLGQESFEGYTF.

The chain uses TRBV6-5 and TRBJ1-1, with 8 nucleotides matching TRBD1. The CDR3 sequence is 13 residues long. V lost 2 bases to trimming and J lost 6 bases; unmatched junction nucleotides: 2. CDR1 MNHEY and CDR2 SVGAGI come from the germline V gene. CDR3 in amino acids: CASSYADRAEAFF. CDR3 DNA sequence: TGTGCCAGCAGTTACGCGGACAGGGCTGAAGCTTTCTTT.

The chain is built from TRBV18 and TRBJ2-7; the match to TRBD1 covers 7 bases. J lost 5 bases, V lost 2 bases, and 15 bases had no gene match. Germline V lookup: CDR1 KGHSH, CDR2 LQKENI. The CDR3 covers 17 residues. The CDR3 loop is CASSPSPTGRAQNEQYF. CDR3 bases: TGTGCCAGCTCACCATCCCCGACAGGGCGCGCTCAAAACGAGCAGTACTTC.

CDR3 residues: CASSKAPRKGGDTEAFF. Written as DNA, the CDR3 is TGTGCCAGCAGCAAGGCCCCGAGGAAGGGGGGGGACACTGAAGCTTTCTTT. The rearrangement links TRBV21-1 to TRBJ1-1. TRBV21-1 is a pseudogene locus. CDR3 length: 17 residues.

This chain links TRBV6-5 with TRBJ1-2; perhaps TRBD1 as D (6 bases). The length of the CDR3 is 15 residues. From germline, CDR1 is MNHEY and CDR2 SVGAGI. The ends were cut back, 5 bases at V and 10 bases at J, with 23 bases in the middle. For the CDR3, the DNA is TGTGCCAGCAGTAGTTTCCCGGACAGCATCACGGACTACACCTTC. Translation gives CASSSFPDSITDYTF.

The chain carries TRBV9 and TRBJ1-1; weak D call: TRBD1 (6 bases). The CDR3 length is 13 residues. CDR1 is SGDLS and CDR2 is YYNGEE in the germline V gene. V was clipped by 0 bases and J by 10 bases, with 13 bases between them. CDR3 amino acids: CASSVGDTQGAFF. CDR3 nucleotide sequence: TGTGCCAGCAGCGTAGGGGACACCCAGGGAGCTTTCTTT.

Comments on this clone: The germline gene is not matched at one end of the junction; a read error may be the cause. This chain links TRBV19 with TRBJ1-3; a possible D gene is TRBD1 (5 bases). The CDR3 totals 14 residues. The germline CDR1 and CDR2 sequences are LNHDA and SQIVND (reference sequence). Here the CDR3 reads CASRIEGPGNTIYF. The CDR3, as DNA: TGTGCCAGTAGGATAGAGGGGCCTGGAAACACCATATATTTT.

This clone was observed once. The genes are TRBV11-3 and TRBJ2-1; TRBD1 agrees at 8 bases. Germline assignment: CDR1 SGHNT and CDR2 YENEEA. V lost 8 bases, J lost 2 bases, and 5 bases stayed unmatched. The CDR3 covers 14 residues. CDR3 amino acids: CASVGQGPYNEQFF. Written as DNA, the CDR3 is TGTGCCAGCGTCGGACAGGGCCCCTACAATGAGCAGTTCTTC.

V gene TRBV9 combines with J gene TRBJ1-2, with D unresolved. Germline V CDR1 and CDR2: SGDLS, YYNGEE. The V end lost 0 bases, the J end lost 2 bases, and 11 bases lay between the germline ends. This CDR3 comprises 15 residues. The CDR3 DNA sequence: TGTGCCAGCAGCGTAGCGGGAGGGATGAACTATGGCTACACCTTC. This translates into CASSVAGGMNYGYTF.

This clone was seen just once. The rearrangement joins TRBV28 to TRBJ2-7; D gene ambiguous. Trimming cost V 4 bases and J 3 bases, with 19 bases left between them. Germline lookup yields CDR1 MDHEN and CDR2 SYDVKM. The CDR3 runs 16 residues. The CDR3 here is CASSSPPPSPFYEQYF. The CDR3 nucleotides read TGTGCCAGCAGTTCCCCGCCCCCGAGTCCCTTCTACGAGCAGTACTTC. The full variable domain, its missing parts supplied by reference TRBV28 and TRBJ2-7, is DVKVTQSSRYLVKRTGEKVFLECVQDMDHENMFWYRQDPGLGLRLIYFSYDVKMKEKGDIPEGYSVSREKKERFSLILESASTNQTSMYLCASSSPPPSPFYEQYFGPGTRLTVT.